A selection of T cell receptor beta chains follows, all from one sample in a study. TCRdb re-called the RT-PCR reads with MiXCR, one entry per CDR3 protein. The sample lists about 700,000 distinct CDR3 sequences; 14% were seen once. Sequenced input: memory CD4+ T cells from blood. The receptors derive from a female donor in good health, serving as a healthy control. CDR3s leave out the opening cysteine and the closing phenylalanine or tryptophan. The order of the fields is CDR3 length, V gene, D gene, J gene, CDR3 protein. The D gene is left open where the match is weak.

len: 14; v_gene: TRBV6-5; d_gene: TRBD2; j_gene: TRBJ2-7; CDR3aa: ASSYLRTSGAYEQY
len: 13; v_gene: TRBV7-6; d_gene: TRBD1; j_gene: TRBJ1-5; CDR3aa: ASSLRTGGNQPQH
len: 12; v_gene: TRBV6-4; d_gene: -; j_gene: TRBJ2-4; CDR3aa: ASSPAGSVNIQY
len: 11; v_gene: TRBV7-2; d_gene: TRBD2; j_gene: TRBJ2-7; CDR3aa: ASSLAGGYEQY
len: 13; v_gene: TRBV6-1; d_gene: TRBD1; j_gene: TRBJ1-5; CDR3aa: ASSEVGGGYQPQH
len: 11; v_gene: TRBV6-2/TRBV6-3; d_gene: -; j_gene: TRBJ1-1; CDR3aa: ASTRGMNTEAF
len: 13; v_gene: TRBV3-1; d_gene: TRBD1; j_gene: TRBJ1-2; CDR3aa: ASSQGPQGEHGYT
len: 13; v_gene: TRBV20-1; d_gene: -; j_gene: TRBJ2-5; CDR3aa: SARDRRASLETQY
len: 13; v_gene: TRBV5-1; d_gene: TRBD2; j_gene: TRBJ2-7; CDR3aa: ASSWTSGSLLEQY
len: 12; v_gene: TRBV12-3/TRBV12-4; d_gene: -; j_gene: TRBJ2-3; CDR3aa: ASSLRERTDTQY
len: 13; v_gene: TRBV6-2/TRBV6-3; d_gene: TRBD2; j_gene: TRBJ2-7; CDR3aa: ASSPRLAGLYEQY
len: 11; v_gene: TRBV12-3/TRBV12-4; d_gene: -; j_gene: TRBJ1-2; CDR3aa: ASIGVGGRGYT
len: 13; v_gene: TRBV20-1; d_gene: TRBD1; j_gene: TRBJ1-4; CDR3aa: SARDQTGGTEKLF
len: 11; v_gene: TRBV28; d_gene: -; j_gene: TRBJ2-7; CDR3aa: ARGGQPGGEQY
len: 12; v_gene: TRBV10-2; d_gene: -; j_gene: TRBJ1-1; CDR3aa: ASHIDGGRTEAF
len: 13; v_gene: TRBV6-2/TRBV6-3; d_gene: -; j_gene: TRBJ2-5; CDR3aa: ASSYWTPDGETQY
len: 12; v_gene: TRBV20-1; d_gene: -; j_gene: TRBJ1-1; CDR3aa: SASHQGGGTEAF
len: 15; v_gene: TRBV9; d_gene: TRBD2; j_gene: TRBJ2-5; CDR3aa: ASSVGISGAHQETQY
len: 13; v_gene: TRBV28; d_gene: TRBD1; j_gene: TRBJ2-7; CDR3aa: ASSLYRGPPGEQY
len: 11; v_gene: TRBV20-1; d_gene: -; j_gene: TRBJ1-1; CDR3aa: SARVGESTEAF
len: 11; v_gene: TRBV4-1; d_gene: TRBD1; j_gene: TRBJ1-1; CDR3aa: ASSQAQGPEAF
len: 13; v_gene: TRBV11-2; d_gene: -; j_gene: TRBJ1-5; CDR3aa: ASSVGVNSNQPQH
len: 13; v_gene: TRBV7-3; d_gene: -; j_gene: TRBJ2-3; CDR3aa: ASSFSGLITDTQY
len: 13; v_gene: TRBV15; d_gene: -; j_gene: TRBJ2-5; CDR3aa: ATSRGAVLQETQY
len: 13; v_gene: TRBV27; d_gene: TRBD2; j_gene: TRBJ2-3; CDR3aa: ASRRRGGGADTQY
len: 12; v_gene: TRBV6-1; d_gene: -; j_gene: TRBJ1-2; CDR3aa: ASSEVDRLYGYT
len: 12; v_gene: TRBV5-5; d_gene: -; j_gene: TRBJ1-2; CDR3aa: ASSFRGLDYGYT
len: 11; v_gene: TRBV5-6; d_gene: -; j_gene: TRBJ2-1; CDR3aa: ASSFITGLEQF
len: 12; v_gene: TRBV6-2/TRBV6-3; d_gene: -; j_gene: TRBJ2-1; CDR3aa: ASSSQVSWYEQF
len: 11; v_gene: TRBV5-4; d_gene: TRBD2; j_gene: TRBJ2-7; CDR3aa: ASSSGLAGVEY
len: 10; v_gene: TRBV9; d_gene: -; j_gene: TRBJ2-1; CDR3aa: ASSVGFQEQF
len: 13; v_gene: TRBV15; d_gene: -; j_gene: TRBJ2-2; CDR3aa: ATSKGFANTGELF
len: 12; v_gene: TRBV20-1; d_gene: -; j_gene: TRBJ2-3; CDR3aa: SARDRWRADTQY
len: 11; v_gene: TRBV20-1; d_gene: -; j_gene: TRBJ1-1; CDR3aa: SARSGADTEAF
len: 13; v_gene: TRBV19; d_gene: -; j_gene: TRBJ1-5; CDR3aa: ASSMVTGSNQPQH
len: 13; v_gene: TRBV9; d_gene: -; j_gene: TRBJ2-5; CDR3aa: ASSVQRGAGETQY
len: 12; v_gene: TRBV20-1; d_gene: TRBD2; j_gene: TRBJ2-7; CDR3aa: SARPGLHTYEQY
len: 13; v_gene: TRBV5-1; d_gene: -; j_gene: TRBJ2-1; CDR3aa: ASHQSGSSYNEQF
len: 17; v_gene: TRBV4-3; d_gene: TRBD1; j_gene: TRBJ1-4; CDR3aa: ASSQGQGLGGATNEKLF
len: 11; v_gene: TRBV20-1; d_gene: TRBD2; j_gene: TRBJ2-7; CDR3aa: SAKQAGGREQY
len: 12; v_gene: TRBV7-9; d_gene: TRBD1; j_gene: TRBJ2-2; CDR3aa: ASRGQGTPGELF
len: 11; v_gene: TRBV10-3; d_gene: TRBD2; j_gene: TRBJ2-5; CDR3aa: AISGSGIETQY
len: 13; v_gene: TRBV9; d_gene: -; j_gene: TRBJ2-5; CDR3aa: ASTPGRTGGETQY
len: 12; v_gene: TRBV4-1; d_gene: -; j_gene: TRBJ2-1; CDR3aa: ASSQANSYAEQF
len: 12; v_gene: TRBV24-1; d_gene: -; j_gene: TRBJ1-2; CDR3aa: ATSDYRGFYGYT
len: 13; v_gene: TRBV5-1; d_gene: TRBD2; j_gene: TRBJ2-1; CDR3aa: ASSLDGQSGTRQF
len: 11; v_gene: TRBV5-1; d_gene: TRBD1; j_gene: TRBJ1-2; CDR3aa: ASSAGTGHGYT